This is a list of T cell receptor beta chains from one sample in a study of blood T cell repertoires in COVID-19. Assay used: immunoSEQ multiplex PCR; TCRdb lists only in-frame clones, some missing. Here the sample spans 60,000 to 85,000 clones, about 85% being singletons. The source material was peripheral blood. These receptors all come from a man aged 55 to 70 with COVID-19, enrolled during active disease. CDR3s include the opening cysteine and the closing phenylalanine or tryptophan. A D gene is named only where the DNA matches it firmly. Not every row has a clone size; where given, it reads once, few, many or a size class.

clone_size	v_call	j_call	d_call	cdr3_nt	cdr3_aa
few	TRBV6-2/TRBV6-3	TRBJ1-5	.	TGTGCCAGCAGTAATGGGCAGGGAACCAATCAGCCCCAGCATTTT	CASSNGQGTNQPQHF
once	TRBV18	TRBJ2-1	TRBD1	TGTGCCAGCTCACCAATGACAGGGAGTTACAATGAGCAGTTCTTC	CASSPMTGSYNEQFF
.	TRBV3-1/TRBV3-2	TRBJ1-1	.	TGTGCCAGCAGTCCACAGGGTCGGTTCACTGAAGCTTTCTTT	CASSPQGRFTEAFF
.	TRBV6-5	TRBJ2-3	TRBD2	TGTGCCGTCGGTCGGGGGGGGCCCGCAGATACGCAGTATTTT	CAVGRGGPADTQYF
.	TRBV5-1	TRBJ2-3	.	TGCGCCAGCAGCCCCCCTAGCACAGATACGCAGTATTTT	CASSPPSTDTQYF
.	TRBV5-1	TRBJ2-1	TRBD2	TGCGCCAGCAGCTTGGCACTAGCGGGACACAATGAGCAGTTCTTC	CASSLALAGHNEQFF
few	TRBV9	TRBJ2-3	.	TGTGCCAGCAGCGTAGGCAGGGTAGATACGCAGTATTTT	CASSVGRVDTQYF
.	TRBV3-1/TRBV3-2	TRBJ2-5	.	TGTGCCAGCAGCCAAGTTGCAGGCCCGGCCCAGTACTTC	CASSQVAGPAQYF
.	TRBV18	TRBJ2-7	TRBD1	TGTGCCAGCTCGCCGGGACAGGAAGAGCAGTACTTC	CASSPGQEEQYF
.	TRBV6-6	TRBJ2-6	.	TGTGCCAGCAGTCGACAGGTCAGCTCTGGGGCCAACGTCCTGACTTTC	CASSRQVSSGANVLTF
.	TRBV7-2	TRBJ1-1	.	TGTGCCAGCAGCTTACTTTCAGGGAACACTGAAGCTTTCTTT	CASSLLSGNTEAFF
.	TRBV5-4	TRBJ1-2	TRBD1	TGTGCCAGCAGCTTTGACAGGGCGAACTATGGCTACACCTTC	CASSFDRANYGYTF
.	TRBV7-2	TRBJ1-4	.	TGTGCCAGCAGCTTAGTAACAGGCTTCACTAATGAAAAACTGTTTTTT	CASSLVTGFTNEKLFF
.	TRBV12-5	TRBJ1-6	.	TGTGCTAGTGGTTTGTCTCCCCAGGAGGGCGCGCCCCTCCACTTT	CASGLSPQEGAPLHF
.	TRBV28	TRBJ1-2	TRBD1	TGTGCCAGCAGTCCCCCTTTCGGACAGGGAAGGAGCAATGGCTACACCTTC	CASSPPFGQGRSNGYTF
.	TRBV2	TRBJ2-1	.	TGTGCCAGCAGTCTCGGAGCCTACAATGAGCAGTTCTTC	CASSLGAYNEQFF
.	TRBV27	TRBJ2-3	.	TGTGCCAGCAGTTTATCAGCACCCCGTACGCAGTATTTT	CASSLSAPRTQYF
.	TRBV30	TRBJ2-3	TRBD2	TGTGCCTGGAGTGTAGCCCTGACTAGCGGGAGTGTAGCAGATACGCAGTATTTT	CAWSVALTSGSVADTQYF
.	TRBV5-4	TRBJ2-7	TRBD2	TGTGCCAGCAGCCCCGGAGGAGGGCGGGGGGGCCTCGACGAGCAGTACTTC	CASSPGGGRGGLDEQYF
.	TRBV3-1/TRBV3-2	TRBJ2-1	.	TGTGCCAGCAGCCCATTAGACAGCTACAATGAGCAGTTCTTC	CASSPLDSYNEQFF